This T cell receptor beta chain was obtained from a study of blood T cell repertoires in COVID-19. Study summary: Acute and convalescent COVID-19 specimens originated in the United States, Italy and Spain.

The CDR3 loop spans 18 amino acids. The V and J ends lost 4 bases and 1 base, in that order; junction bases with no gene match: 10. As originally analysed: How many nucleated cells were present was estimated from reference gene primer amplification. Assay: immunoSEQ multiplex PCR; the TCRdb copy retains only in-frame clones and omits some. The V and J calls and clone size are taken from that table; D and trimming were inferred from the DNA. Among roughly 180,000 clones listed, more than 70% were seen once. Sequencing was carried out using PBMCs or T cells enriched from blood (not recorded which). The sequence was collected from a woman in her forties or fifties in a cohort exposed to, infected with or recovered from COVID-19 (not recorded which). This chain joins TRBV5-3 and TRBJ2-6; 8 nucleotides line up with TRBD1. TRBV5-3 has ORF status, its function being uncertain. CDR3 amino acids: CARSSQEQGGSGANVLTF. The CDR3 DNA follows: TGTGCCAGAAGCAGCCAGGAACAGGGGGGATCTGGGGCCAACGTCCTGACTTTC.